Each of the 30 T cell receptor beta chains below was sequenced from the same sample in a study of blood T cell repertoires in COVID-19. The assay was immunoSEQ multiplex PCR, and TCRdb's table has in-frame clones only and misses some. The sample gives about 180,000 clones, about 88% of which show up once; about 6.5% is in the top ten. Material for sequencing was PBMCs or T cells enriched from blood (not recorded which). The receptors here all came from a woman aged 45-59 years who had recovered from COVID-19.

CDR3 protein: CASSFFREGGTQYF. CDR3 DNA sequence: TGTGCCAGCAGTTTCTTCCGGGAGGGGGGGACGCAGTATTTT. The chain recombines TRBV28 with TRBJ2-3, with 8 bases that match TRBD2. V trimming: 3 bases; J trimming: 9 bases; junction bases outside the gene matches: 8. The CDR3 is 14 residues long. Germline V CDR1 and CDR2: MDHEN, SYDVKM.

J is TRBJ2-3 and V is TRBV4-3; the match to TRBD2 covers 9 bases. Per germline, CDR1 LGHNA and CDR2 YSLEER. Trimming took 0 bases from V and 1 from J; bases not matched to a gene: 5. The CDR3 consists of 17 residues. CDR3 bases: TGCGCCAGCAGCCAAGAGATCGGCGGGAGGGGCACAGATACGCAGTATTTT. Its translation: CASSQEIGGRGTDTQYF.

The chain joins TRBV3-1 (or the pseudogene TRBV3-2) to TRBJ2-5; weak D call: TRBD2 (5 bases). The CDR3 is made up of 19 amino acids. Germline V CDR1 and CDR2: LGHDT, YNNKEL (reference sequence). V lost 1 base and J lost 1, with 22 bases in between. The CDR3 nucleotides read TGTGCCAGCAGCCAAGTATTCCAAGAGGGCCCTCATTTCCAAGAGACCCAGTACTTC. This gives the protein CASSQVFQEGPHFQETQYF.

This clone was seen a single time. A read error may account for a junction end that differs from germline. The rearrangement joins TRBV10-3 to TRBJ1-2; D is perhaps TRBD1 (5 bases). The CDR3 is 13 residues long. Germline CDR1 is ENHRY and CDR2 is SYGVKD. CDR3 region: CAGMGGKDYGYTF. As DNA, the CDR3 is TGCGCCGGGATGGGGGGGAAGGACTATGGCTACACCTTC.

The CDR3 sequence is CASSEGQPYGYTF. The CDR3 DNA reads TGTGCCAGCAGCGAGGGACAGCCCTATGGCTACACCTTC. The chain joins TRBV12-3 or TRBV12-4 to TRBJ1-2; TRBD1 agrees at 7 bases. Germline trimming cut 6 bases from V and 4 bases from J; bases unmatched to any gene: 5. CDR3 length equals 13 residues.

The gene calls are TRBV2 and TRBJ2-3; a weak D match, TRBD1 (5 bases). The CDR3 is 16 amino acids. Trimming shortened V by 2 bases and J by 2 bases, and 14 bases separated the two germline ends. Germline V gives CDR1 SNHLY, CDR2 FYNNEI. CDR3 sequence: CASSEQGGPYTDTQYF. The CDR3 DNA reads TGTGCCAGCAGTGAACAGGGTGGCCCCTACACAGATACGCAGTATTTT.

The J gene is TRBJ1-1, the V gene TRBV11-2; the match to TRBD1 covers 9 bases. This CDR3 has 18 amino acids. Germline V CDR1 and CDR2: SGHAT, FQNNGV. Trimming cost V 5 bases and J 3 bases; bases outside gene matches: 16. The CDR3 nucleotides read TGTGCCAGCAGCCTCAACAGGGGGCCGAACGGACCTTACACTGAAGCTTTCTTT. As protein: CASSLNRGPNGPYTEAFF.

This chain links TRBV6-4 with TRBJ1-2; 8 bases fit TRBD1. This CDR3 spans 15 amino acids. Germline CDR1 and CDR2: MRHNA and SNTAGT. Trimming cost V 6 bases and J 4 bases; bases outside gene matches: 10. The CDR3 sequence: CASSPDRGESYGYTF. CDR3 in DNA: TGTGCCAGCAGCCCCGACAGGGGAGAGAGCTATGGCTACACCTTC.

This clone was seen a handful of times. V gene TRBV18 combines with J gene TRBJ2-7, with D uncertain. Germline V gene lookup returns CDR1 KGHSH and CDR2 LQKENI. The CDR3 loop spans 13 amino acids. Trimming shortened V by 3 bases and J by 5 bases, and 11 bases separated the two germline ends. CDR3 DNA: TGTGCCAGCTCACCGACCGGGTCGGACGAGCAGTACTTC. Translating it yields CASSPTGSDEQYF.

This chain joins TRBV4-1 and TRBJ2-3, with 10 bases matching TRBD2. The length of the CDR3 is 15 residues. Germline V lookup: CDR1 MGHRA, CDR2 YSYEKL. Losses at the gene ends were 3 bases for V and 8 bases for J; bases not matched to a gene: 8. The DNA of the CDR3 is TGCGCCAGCAGCCACCCTAGCGGGAGAGACCGTACGCAGTATTTT. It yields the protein CASSHPSGRDRTQYF.

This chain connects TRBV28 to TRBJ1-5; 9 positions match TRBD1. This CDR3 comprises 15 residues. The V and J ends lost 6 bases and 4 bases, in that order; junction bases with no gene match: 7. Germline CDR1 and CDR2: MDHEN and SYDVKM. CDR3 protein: CASRGGGQGNQPQHF. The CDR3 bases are TGTGCCAGCAGGGGGGGAGGACAGGGGAATCAGCCCCAGCATTTT.

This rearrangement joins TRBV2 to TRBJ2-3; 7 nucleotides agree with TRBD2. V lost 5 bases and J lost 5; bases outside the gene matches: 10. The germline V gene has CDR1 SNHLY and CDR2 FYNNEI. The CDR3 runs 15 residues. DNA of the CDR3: TGTGCCAGCAGTAGGGAGGGGACTTCCGAAGATACGCAGTATTTT. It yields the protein CASSREGTSEDTQYF.

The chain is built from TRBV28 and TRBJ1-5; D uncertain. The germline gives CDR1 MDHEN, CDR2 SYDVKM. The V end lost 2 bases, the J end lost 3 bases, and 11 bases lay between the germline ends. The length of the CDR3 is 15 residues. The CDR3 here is CASSLVAGINQPQHF. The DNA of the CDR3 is TGTGCCAGCAGTTTAGTAGCGGGGATCAATCAGCCCCAGCATTTT.

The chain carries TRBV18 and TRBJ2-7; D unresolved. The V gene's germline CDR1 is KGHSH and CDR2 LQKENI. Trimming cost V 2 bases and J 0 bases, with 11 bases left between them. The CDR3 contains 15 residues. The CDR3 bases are TGTGCCAGCTCACCAAAGACCGCGGACTCCTACGAGCAGTACTTC. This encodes CASSPKTADSYEQYF.

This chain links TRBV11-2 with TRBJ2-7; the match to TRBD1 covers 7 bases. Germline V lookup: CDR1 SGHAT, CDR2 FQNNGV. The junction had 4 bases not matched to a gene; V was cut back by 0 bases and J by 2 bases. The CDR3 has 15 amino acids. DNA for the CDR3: TGTGCCAGCAGCTTAGAAAGTGACAGGGCCTACGAGCAGTACTTC. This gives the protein CASSLESDRAYEQYF.

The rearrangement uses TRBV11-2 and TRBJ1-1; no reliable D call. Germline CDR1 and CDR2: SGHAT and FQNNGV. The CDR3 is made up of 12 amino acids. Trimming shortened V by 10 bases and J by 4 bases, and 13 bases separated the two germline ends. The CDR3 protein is CATTGLGTEAFF. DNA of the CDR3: TGTGCCACCACGGGTCTCGGCACTGAAGCTTTCTTT.

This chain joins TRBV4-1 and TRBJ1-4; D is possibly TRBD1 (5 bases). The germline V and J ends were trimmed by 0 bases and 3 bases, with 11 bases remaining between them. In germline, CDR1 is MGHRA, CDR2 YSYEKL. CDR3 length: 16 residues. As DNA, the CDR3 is TGCGCCAGCAGCCAAGAGGATACAGGACCTAATGAAAAACTGTTTTTT. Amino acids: CASSQEDTGPNEKLFF.

The chain's CDR3 is CATSDEDRGRYEQYF. CDR3 coding DNA: TGTGCCACCAGTGATGAGGACAGGGGGAGGTACGAGCAGTACTTC. The chain recombines TRBV24-1 with TRBJ2-7; 10 bases are a match to TRBD1. The V and J ends lost 3 bases and 4 bases, in that order; junction bases with no gene match: 5. CDR3 length: 15 amino acids. Germline V lookup: CDR1 KGHDR, CDR2 SFDVKD.

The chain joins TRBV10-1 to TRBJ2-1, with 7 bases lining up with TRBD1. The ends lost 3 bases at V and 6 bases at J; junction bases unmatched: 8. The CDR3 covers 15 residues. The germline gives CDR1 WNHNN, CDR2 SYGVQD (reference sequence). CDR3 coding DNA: TGCGCCAGCAGTGACCCCGGGACAGTCTTCAATGAGCAGTTCTTC. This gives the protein CASSDPGTVFNEQFF.

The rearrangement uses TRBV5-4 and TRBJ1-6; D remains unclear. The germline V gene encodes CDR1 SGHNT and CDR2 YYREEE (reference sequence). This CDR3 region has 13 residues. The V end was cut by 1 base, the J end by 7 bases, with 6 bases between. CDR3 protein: CASSLTGNSPLHF. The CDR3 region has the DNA TGTGCCAGCAGCTTGACGGGAAATTCACCCCTCCACTTT.

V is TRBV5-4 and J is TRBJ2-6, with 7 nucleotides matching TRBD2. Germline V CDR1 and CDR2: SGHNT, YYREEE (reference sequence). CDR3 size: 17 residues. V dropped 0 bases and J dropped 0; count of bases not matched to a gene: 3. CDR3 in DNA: TGTGCCAGCAGCTTGGTCGGGGGGTACTCTGGGGCCAACGTCCTGACTTTC. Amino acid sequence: CASSLVGGYSGANVLTF.

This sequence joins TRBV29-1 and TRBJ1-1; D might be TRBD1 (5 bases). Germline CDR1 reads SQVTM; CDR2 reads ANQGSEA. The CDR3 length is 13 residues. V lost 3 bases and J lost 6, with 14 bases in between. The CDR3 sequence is CSVDGARVAEAFF. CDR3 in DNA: TGCAGCGTTGATGGGGCGAGAGTGGCTGAAGCTTTCTTT.

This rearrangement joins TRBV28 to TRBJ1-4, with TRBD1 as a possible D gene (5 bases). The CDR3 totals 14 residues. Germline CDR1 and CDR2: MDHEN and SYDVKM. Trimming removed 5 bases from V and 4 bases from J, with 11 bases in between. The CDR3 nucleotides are TGTGCCAGCAGTCGGGGGGGTGGTAATGAAAAACTGTTTTTT. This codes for CASSRGGGNEKLFF.

The CDR3 spells CASSTSTTQETQYF. The CDR3 DNA is TGCGCCAGCTCCACTAGTACCACCCAAGAGACCCAGTACTTC. The V gene is TRBV10-2, the J gene TRBJ2-5, with D possibly matching TRBD2 (5 bases). The CDR3 spans 14 residues. V was shortened by 8 bases and J by 1 base, with 14 bases between the two germline ends. Germline values: CDR1 WSHSY, CDR2 SAAADI.

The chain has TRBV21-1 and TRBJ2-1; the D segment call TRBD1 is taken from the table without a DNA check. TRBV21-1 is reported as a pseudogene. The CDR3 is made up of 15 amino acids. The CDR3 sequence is CASSKWDRGNNEQFF. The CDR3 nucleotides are TGTGCCAGCAGCAAATGGGACAGGGGTAACAATGAGCAGTTCTTC.

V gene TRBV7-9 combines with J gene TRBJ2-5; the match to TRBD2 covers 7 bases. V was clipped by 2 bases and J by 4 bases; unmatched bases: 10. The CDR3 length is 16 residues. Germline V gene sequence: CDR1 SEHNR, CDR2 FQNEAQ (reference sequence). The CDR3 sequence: CASSLSGLETRETQYF. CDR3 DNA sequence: TGTGCCAGCAGCTTATCCGGACTAGAGACGCGAGAGACCCAGTACTTC. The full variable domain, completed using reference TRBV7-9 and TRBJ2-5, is DTGVSQNPRHKITKRGQNVTFRCDPISEHNRLYWYRQTLGQGPEFLTYFQNEAQLEKSRLLSDRFSAERPKGSFSTLEIQRTEQGDSAMYLCASSLSGLETRETQYFGPGTRLLVL.

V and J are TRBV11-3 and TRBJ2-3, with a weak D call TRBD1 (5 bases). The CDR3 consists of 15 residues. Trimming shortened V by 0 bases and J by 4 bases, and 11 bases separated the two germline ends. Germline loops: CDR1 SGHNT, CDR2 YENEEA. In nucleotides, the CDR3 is TGTGCCAGCAGCTTAGAATCCAGGGATGCAGATACGCAGTATTTT. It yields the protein CASSLESRDADTQYF.

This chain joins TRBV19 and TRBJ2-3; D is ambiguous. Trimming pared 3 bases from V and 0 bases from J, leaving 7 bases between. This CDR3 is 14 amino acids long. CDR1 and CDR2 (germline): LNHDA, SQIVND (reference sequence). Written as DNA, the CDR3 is TGTGCCAGTAGTATGGGCAGGAGCACAGATACGCAGTATTTT. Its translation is CASSMGRSTDTQYF.

The CDR3 nucleotides are TGTGCCAGTAATAGCCTGGGGACAGGGGAGGAAAAACTGTTTTTT. Translating it yields CASNSLGTGEEKLFF. The rearrangement joins TRBV19 to TRBJ1-4; TRBD1 agrees at 10 bases. J gave up 8 bases and V 7 bases, and 10 bases lay outside the gene matches. Germline CDR1 LNHDA, CDR2 SQIVND (reference sequence). The CDR3 has 15 amino acids.

CDR3 residues: CAWSRGLLADQETQYF. For the CDR3, the DNA is TGTGCCTGGAGTCGAGGCCTACTAGCGGACCAAGAGACCCAGTACTTC. This rearrangement joins TRBV30 to TRBJ2-5, with 8 positions matching TRBD2. The CDR3 is 16 residues long. Germline loops: CDR1 GTSNPN, CDR2 SVGIG (reference sequence). V shed 2 bases and J 0 bases; nucleotides not matched to a gene: 8. The variable domain in full, completed from reference TRBV30 and TRBJ2-5, reads SQTIHQWPATLVQPVGSPLSLECTVEGTSNPNLYWYRQAAGRGLQLLFYSVGIGQISSEVPQNLSASRPQDRQFILSSKKLLLSDSGFYLCAWSRGLLADQETQYFGPGTRLLVL.